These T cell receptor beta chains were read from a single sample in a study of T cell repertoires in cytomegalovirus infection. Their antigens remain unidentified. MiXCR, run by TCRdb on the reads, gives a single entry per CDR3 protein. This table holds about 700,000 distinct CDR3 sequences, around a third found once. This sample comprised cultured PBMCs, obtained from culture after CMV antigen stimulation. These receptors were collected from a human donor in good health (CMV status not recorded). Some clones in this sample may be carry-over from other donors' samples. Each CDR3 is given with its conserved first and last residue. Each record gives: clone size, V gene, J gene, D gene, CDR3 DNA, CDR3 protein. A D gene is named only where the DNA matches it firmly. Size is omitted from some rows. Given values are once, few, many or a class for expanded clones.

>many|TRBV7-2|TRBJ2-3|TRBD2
TGTGCCAGCAGCCCGGGTAGCGGGAGGGTAGAGGATACGCAGTATTTT
CASSPGSGRVEDTQYF
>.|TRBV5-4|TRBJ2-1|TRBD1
TGTGCCAGCAGCTTGCGGGGACAGTACTCCTACAATGAGCAGTTCTTC
CASSLRGQYSYNEQFF
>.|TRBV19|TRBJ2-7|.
TGTGCCAGTACCGGGACAGGGCCGACGGGACTAGTTAACGAGCAGTACTTC
CASTGTGPTGLVNEQYF
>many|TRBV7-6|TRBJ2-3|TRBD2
TGTGCCAGCAGCTTAGAGGTCGGTAGCGGGGGGCCCATCGGGACAGATACGCAGTATTTT
CASSLEVGSGGPIGTDTQYF
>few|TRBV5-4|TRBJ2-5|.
TGTGCCAGCAGCTTGGCGCTAGCAACTCAAGAGACCCAGTACTTC
CASSLALATQETQYF
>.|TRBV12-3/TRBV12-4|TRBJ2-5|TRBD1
TGTGCCAGCAGTTTCGACAGGGGTAAAGAGACCCAGTACTTC
CASSFDRGKETQYF
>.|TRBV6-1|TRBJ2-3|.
TGTGCCAGCAGTGTCGGGATAGATACGCAGTATTTT
CASSVGIDTQYF
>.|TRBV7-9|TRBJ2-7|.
TGTGCCAGCAGTTCCGGGTGGACCGCTAAACCCTACGAGCAGTACTTC
CASSSGWTAKPYEQYF
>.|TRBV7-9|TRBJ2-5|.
TGTGCCAGCGGCTCCAGGGGCTCCCAAGAGACCCAGTACTTC
CASGSRGSQETQYF
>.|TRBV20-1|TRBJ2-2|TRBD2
TGCAGTGCTAAGGGGACTAGCGGGGGCCCCGGGACCGGGGAGCTGTTTTTT
CSAKGTSGGPGTGELFF